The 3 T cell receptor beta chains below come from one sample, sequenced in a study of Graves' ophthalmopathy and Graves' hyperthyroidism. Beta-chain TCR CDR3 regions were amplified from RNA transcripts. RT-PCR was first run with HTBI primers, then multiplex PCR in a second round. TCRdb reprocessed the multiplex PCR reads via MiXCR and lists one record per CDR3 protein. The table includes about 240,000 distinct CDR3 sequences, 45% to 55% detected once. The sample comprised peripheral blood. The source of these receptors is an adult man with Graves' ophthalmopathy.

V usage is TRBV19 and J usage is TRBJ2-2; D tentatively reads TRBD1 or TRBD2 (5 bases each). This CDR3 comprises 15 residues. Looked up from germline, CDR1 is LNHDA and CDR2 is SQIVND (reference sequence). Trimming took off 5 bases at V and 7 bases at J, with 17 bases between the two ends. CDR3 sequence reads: CASSVPGPWIGELFF. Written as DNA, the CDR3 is TGTGCCAGTAGTGTCCCGGGACCATGGATCGGGGAGCTGTTTTTT. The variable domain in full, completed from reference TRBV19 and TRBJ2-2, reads DGGITQSPKYLFRKEGQNVTLSCEQNLNHDAMYWYRQDPGQGLRLIYYSQIVNDFQKGDIAEGYSVSREKKESFPLTVTSAQKNPTAFYLCASSVPGPWIGELFFGEGSRLTVL.

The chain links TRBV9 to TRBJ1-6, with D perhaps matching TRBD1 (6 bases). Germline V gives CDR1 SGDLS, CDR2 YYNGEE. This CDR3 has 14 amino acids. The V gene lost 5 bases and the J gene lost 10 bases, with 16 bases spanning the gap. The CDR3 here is CASSLGAAGSPLHF. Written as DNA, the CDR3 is TGTGCCAGCAGTTTGGGGGCCGCTGGGTCACCCCTCCACTTT.

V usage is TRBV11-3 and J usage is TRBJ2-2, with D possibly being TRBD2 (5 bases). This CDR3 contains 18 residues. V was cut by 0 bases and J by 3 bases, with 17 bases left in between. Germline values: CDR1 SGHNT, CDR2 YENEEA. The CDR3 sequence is CASSLDGLVASDTGELFF. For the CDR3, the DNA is TGTGCCAGCAGCTTAGATGGGTTGGTAGCGTCGGACACCGGGGAGCTGTTTTTT.